This TCR beta chain was retrieved from a study of cytomegalovirus exposure and HLA in healthy donors. As to this clone: Its antigen is currently unknown.

Some clones are missing from TCRdb's copy, which holds only in-frame ones; the method was immunoSEQ multiplex PCR. Of tens of thousands of clones listed, around 95% were seen once; the top ten hold 4% to 5.5%. Notes on the study in general: CMV antigen specificity was confirmed in vitro for three CMV-associated chains.

The germline V and J ends were trimmed by 3 bases and 6 bases, with 16 bases remaining between them. The CDR3 loop spans 15 amino acids. Germline CDR1 reads SGHRS; CDR2 reads YFSETQ. The chain combines TRBV5-1 with TRBJ2-1, with a possible D match to TRBD2 (6 bases). Sequenced sample: PBMCs. This sequence was found in a man aged 18 to 35 in good health and CMV-seropositive. The CDR3 DNA sequence: TGCGCCAGCAGCTCGACGACCTCGGGAGTCAATGAGCAGTTCTTC. This encodes CASSSTTSGVNEQFF.